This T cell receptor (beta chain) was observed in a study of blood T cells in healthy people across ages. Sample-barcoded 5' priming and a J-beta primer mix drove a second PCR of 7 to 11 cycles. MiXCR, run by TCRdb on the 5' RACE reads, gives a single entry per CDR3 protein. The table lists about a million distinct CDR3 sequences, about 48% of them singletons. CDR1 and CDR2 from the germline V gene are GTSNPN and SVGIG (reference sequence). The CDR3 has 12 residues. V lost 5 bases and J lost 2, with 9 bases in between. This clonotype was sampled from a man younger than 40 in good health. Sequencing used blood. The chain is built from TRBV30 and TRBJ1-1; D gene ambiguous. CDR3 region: CAWCRHNTEAFF. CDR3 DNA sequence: TGTGCCTGGTGTAGACACAACACTGAAGCTTTCTTT.